The 32 T cell receptor beta chains in this list originate from one sample, sequenced in a study of cytomegalovirus exposure and HLA in healthy donors. The PCR used 60 Vbeta and 13 Jbeta primers. The data were produced by immunoSEQ multiplex PCR, yet TCRdb's version contains in-frame clones alone and is incomplete. The sample records nearly 110,000 clones, around 77% being singletons. The source material was PBMCs. The origin of the receptors is a male donor in good health and CMV-seronegative.

The chain links TRBV7-2 to TRBJ1-2; D unclear. Germline assignment: CDR1 SGHTA and CDR2 FQGNSA. V dropped 5 bases and J dropped 3 bases, with 28 bases sitting between them. CDR3 length: 19 amino acids. The CDR3 is CASSRSTTLWASKDYGYTF. In DNA form, the CDR3 reads TGTGCCAGCAGCAGATCTACCACTTTGTGGGCGAGTAAGGACTATGGCTACACCTTC.

This chain joins TRBV30 and TRBJ1-1, with TRBD1 matching over 8 bases. V dropped 2 bases and J dropped 7; count of bases not matched to a gene: 9. Germline V gene lookup returns CDR1 GTSNPN and CDR2 SVGIG (reference sequence). The CDR3 spans 14 residues. DNA of the CDR3: TGTGCCTGGAGTCCGGGGCAGGGGGCCGATGAAGCTTTCTTT. Translating it yields CAWSPGQGADEAFF. Variable domain in full (rest from reference TRBV30 and TRBJ1-1): SQTIHQWPATLVQPVGSPLSLECTVEGTSNPNLYWYRQAAGRGLQLLFYSVGIGQISSEVPQNLSASRPQDRQFILSSKKLLLSDSGFYLCAWSPGQGADEAFFGQGTRLTVV.

This clone appeared a few times. CDR3 DNA: TGTGCCAGCAGCTTCGACAGGCGCTTAGAAAAACTGTTTTTT. Its translation is CASSFDRRLEKLFF. The chain links TRBV5-6 to TRBJ1-4, with D maybe TRBD1 (6 bases). Looked up from germline, CDR1 is SGHDT and CDR2 is YYEEEE. The V gene lost 2 bases and the J gene lost 8 bases, with 13 bases spanning the gap. The CDR3 covers 14 residues.

V gene TRBV28 combines with J gene TRBJ1-5, with TRBD1 as a possible D gene (6 bases). This CDR3 is built from 16 residues. CDR1 and CDR2 (germline): MDHEN, SYDVKM. Trimming removed 5 bases from V and 1 base from J, with 15 bases in between. The chain's CDR3 is CASSPKTGRSNQPQHF. The CDR3 DNA follows: TGTGCCAGCAGTCCCAAAACAGGGCGGAGCAATCAGCCCCAGCATTTT. The whole variable domain, remainder taken from reference TRBV28 and TRBJ1-5, is DVKVTQSSRYLVKRTGEKVFLECVQDMDHENMFWYRQDPGLGLRLIYFSYDVKMKEKGDIPEGYSVSREKKERFSLILESASTNQTSMYLCASSPKTGRSNQPQHFGDGTRLSIL.

This chain joins TRBV30 and TRBJ2-5; no clear D gene. V lost 2 bases, J lost 2 bases, and 6 bases lay in between. Germline V lookup: CDR1 GTSNPN, CDR2 SVGIG (reference sequence). This CDR3 is 12 amino acids long. CDR3 coding DNA: TGTGCCTGGAGTTTACAGCAAGAGACCCAGTACTTC. Amino acid sequence: CAWSLQQETQYF.

The V call is TRBV7-9, the J call TRBJ2-7; D call uncertain. V was clipped by 4 bases and J by 2 bases, with 12 bases between them. The CDR3 is made up of 14 amino acids. Germline CDR1 reads SEHNR; CDR2 reads FQNEAQ (reference sequence). The DNA for the CDR3 is TGTGCCAGCAGCTCGCCCGGCGAGGCCTACGAGCAGTACTTC. Residues: CASSSPGEAYEQYF. The variable domain in full, with the rest retrieved from reference TRBV7-9 and TRBJ2-7, is DTGVSQNPRHKITKRGQNVTFRCDPISEHNRLYWYRQTLGQGPEFLTYFQNEAQLEKSRLLSDRFSAERPKGSFSTLEIQRTEQGDSAMYLCASSSPGEAYEQYFGPGTRLTVT.

This clone has a single count. V gene TRBV30 combines with J gene TRBJ2-7; maybe TRBD1 (6 bases). The CDR3 length is 12 residues. Per germline, CDR1 GTSNPN and CDR2 SVGIG (reference sequence). Deletions cut 2 bases from V and 4 bases from J, with 9 bases between. This CDR3 is CAWSLGQYEQYF. CDR3 sequence (DNA): TGTGCCTGGAGTTTGGGACAATACGAGCAGTACTTC.

The chain links TRBV7-9 to TRBJ1-2; 8 nucleotides match TRBD1. The CDR3 spans 17 residues. Germline assignment: CDR1 SEHNR and CDR2 FQNEAQ (reference sequence). The junction had 10 bases not matched to a gene; V was cut back by 4 bases and J by 0 bases. The CDR3 loop reads CASSSLGQAPSNYGYTF. The CDR3 nucleotides read TGTGCCAGCAGCTCCTTGGGACAGGCGCCCTCTAACTATGGCTACACCTTC.

The chain has TRBV6-6 and TRBJ2-5, with 9 bases fitting TRBD1. The CDR3 has 15 residues. Germline V lookup: CDR1 MNHNY, CDR2 SVGAGI (reference sequence). Trimming at V came to 0 bases and at J to 11 bases, leaving 10 bases not matched to a gene. The CDR3 DNA sequence: TGTGCCAGCAGTTACTCCGGGACAGGGAGGTGGGAGCAGTACTTC. This sequence encodes CASSYSGTGRWEQYF.

For the CDR3, the DNA is TGTGCCAGCAGTTTTGGGGGGGGGCGCCCAGATACGCAGTATTTT. Its translation is CASSFGGGRPDTQYF. The chain recombines TRBV27 with TRBJ2-3; D is possibly TRBD2 (7 bases). The CDR3 has 15 amino acids. V lost 3 bases and J lost 4, with 14 bases in between. Looked up from germline, CDR1 is MNHEY and CDR2 is SMNVEV (reference sequence).

The chain carries TRBV2 and TRBJ2-6; TRBD2 aligns across 7 bases. Trimming at V came to 3 bases and at J to 2 bases, leaving 4 bases not matched to a gene. Germline CDR1 and CDR2: SNHLY and FYNNEI. The CDR3 sequence is 16 residues long. The CDR3 nucleotides read TGTGCCAGCAGTGATAGGGAGGGGACTGGGGCCAACGTCCTGACTTTC. Protein: CASSDREGTGANVLTF. Full variable domain (outside the CDR3, taken from reference TRBV2 and TRBJ2-6): EPEVTQTPSHQVTQMGQEVILRCVPISNHLYFYWYRQILGQKVEFLVSFYNNEISEKSEIFDDQFSVERPDGSNFTLKIRSTKLEDSAMYFCASSDREGTGANVLTFGAGSRLTVL.

This clone was seen just once. The rearrangement uses TRBV6-1 and TRBJ1-2; TRBD1 might be the D (6 bases). This CDR3 is built from 17 residues. Germline V gene data show CDR1 as MNHNS and CDR2 as SASEGT. V was pared by 0 bases and J by 4 bases, with 18 bases between. CDR3 in amino acids: CASSEAHYRVVSYGYTF. The DNA of the CDR3 is TGTGCCAGCAGTGAAGCGCACTACAGGGTGGTCTCCTATGGCTACACCTTC.

The chain uses TRBV30 and TRBJ2-7; 10 bases align to TRBD2. The CDR3 loop spans 16 amino acids. The V gene end was trimmed by 1 base and the J gene end by 6 bases; junction bases not matched to a gene: 12. In germline, CDR1 is GTSNPN, CDR2 SVGIG (reference sequence). This CDR3 is CAWSDLLGSGRAEQYF. For the CDR3, the DNA is TGTGCCTGGAGTGACCTCCTTGGGAGCGGGAGGGCCGAGCAGTACTTC. Complete variable domain (other parts from reference TRBV30 and TRBJ2-7): SQTIHQWPATLVQPVGSPLSLECTVEGTSNPNLYWYRQAAGRGLQLLFYSVGIGQISSEVPQNLSASRPQDRQFILSSKKLLLSDSGFYLCAWSDLLGSGRAEQYFGPGTRLTVT.

This rearrangement joins TRBV25-1 to TRBJ1-1; 7 bases line up with TRBD1. CDR1 and CDR2 from the germline V gene are MGHDK and SYGVNS. The CDR3 consists of 15 residues. V lost 5 bases and J lost 4; bases outside the gene matches: 10. CDR3 residues: CASSRRTGGVTEAFF. For the CDR3, the DNA is TGTGCCAGCAGTAGGAGGACAGGAGGGGTCACTGAAGCTTTCTTT.

V is TRBV10-3 and J is TRBJ2-2; D is possibly TRBD2 (6 bases). Germline lookup yields CDR1 ENHRY and CDR2 SYGVKD. This CDR3 comprises 13 residues. V shed 8 bases and J shed 1 base, with 8 bases lying between them. CDR3 sequence (DNA): TGTGCCATCTCGGGGGAGAACACCGGGGAGCTGTTTTTT. Translated, it gives CAISGENTGELFF.

The V gene is TRBV11-2, the J gene TRBJ2-7; D is uncertain. The CDR3 totals 13 residues. V lost 4 bases and J lost 4, with 11 bases in between. Germline V lookup: CDR1 SGHAT, CDR2 FQNNGV. The CDR3 nucleotides read TGTGCCAGCAGCTCCTTACGGTATTACGAGCAGTACTTC. Translated: CASSSLRYYEQYF.

The V call is TRBV4-1, the J call TRBJ1-5; D is unresolved. Germline V gene data show CDR1 as MGHRA and CDR2 as YSYEKL. There are 13 residues in the CDR3. V was clipped by 0 bases and J by 9 bases, with 9 bases between them. CDR3 sequence (DNA): TGCGCCAGCAGCCAAGACGGGGTTAGGCCCCAGCATTTT. Protein product: CASSQDGVRPQHF.

This clone has a handful of counts. The rearrangement uses TRBV27 and TRBJ2-7; 8 bases map to TRBD1. The CDR3 is made up of 15 amino acids. Germline CDR1 MNHEY, CDR2 SMNVEV (reference sequence). V trimming: 5 bases; J trimming: 7 bases; junction bases outside the gene matches: 13. The CDR3 loop is CASSIDRGPLKEQYF. DNA for the CDR3: TGTGCCAGCAGTATTGACAGGGGCCCTTTGAAGGAGCAGTACTTC.

V usage is TRBV18 and J usage is TRBJ2-5; tentative D call: TRBD1 (6 bases). Trimming took off 6 bases at V and 0 bases at J, with 11 bases between the two ends. The CDR3 has 14 residues. Germline-derived CDR1 and CDR2 are KGHSH and LQKENI. The CDR3 loop reads CASSPDSHQETQYF. The DNA for the CDR3 is TGTGCCAGCTCCCCGGACAGTCACCAAGAGACCCAGTACTTC.

The chain has TRBV4-1 and TRBJ2-5, with 15 bases lining up with TRBD2. The J call may be wrong; the DNA end is better matched by TRBJ2-7. The CDR3 consists of 21 residues. Germline CDR1 reads MGHRA; CDR2 reads YSYEKL. The CDR3 reads CASSHGGLAGGGVGPSYEQYF. In nucleotides, the CDR3 is TGCGCCAGCAGCCATGGGGGACTAGCGGGAGGTGGTGTCGGGCCCTCCTACGAGCAGTACTTC.

This clone was counted a few times. The CDR3 nucleotides read TGCGCCAGTGCAGCGCTAGCGACCTCCTACGAGCAGTACTTC. This codes for CASAALATSYEQYF. The J gene is TRBJ2-7, the V gene TRBV5-1; a possible D gene is TRBD2 (6 bases). Trimming left V 8 bases short and J 0 bases short, with 15 bases between. Germline V gene lookup returns CDR1 SGHRS and CDR2 YFSETQ. The CDR3 consists of 14 residues.

The chain employs TRBV30 and TRBJ1-1; D may be TRBD1 (6 bases). The V gene's germline CDR1 is GTSNPN and CDR2 SVGIG (reference sequence). CDR3 length: 13 amino acids. V was pared by 3 bases and J by 8 bases, with 16 bases between. CDR3 residues: CAWRRENREEAFF. The CDR3 nucleotides are TGTGCCTGGAGGCGCGAGAACAGGGAGGAAGCTTTCTTT. Together with reference TRBV30 and TRBJ1-1, the CDR3 gives the full variable domain: SQTIHQWPATLVQPVGSPLSLECTVEGTSNPNLYWYRQAAGRGLQLLFYSVGIGQISSEVPQNLSASRPQDRQFILSSKKLLLSDSGFYLCAWRRENREEAFFGQGTRLTVV.

The rearrangement links TRBV7-9 to TRBJ1-4; D might be TRBD1 (5 bases). This CDR3 contains 14 residues. V lost 1 base and J lost 7, with 10 bases in between. Germline V gene lookup returns CDR1 SEHNR and CDR2 FQNEAQ (reference sequence). The CDR3 loop reads CASSLVTGFEKLFF. CDR3 bases: TGTGCCAGCAGCTTAGTTACAGGTTTTGAAAAACTGTTTTTT.

CDR3 in DNA: TGTGCCAGCAGCACAGGGGGAAGGGCGTCGTACGAGCAGTACTTC. Translated: CASSTGGRASYEQYF. The chain employs TRBV7-9 and TRBJ2-7; 8 bases are a match to TRBD1. The V and J ends lost 5 bases and 4 bases, in that order; junction bases with no gene match: 10. The CDR3 extends over 15 amino acids. CDR1 and CDR2 (germline): SEHNR, FQNEAQ (reference sequence).

This clone turned up a few times. V and J are TRBV7-2 and TRBJ1-3; TRBD1 agrees at 9 bases. Germline V gives CDR1 SGHTA, CDR2 FQGNSA. The CDR3 contains 18 residues. Losses at the gene ends were 5 bases for V and 1 base for J; bases not matched to a gene: 12. CDR3 region: CASSRRVGTGSSGNTIYF. CDR3 DNA sequence: TGTGCCAGCAGCCGGCGCGTCGGGACAGGGTCTTCTGGAAACACCATATATTTT.

This clone was counted between two and nine times. V is TRBV5-6 and J is TRBJ1-5; tentatively, D is TRBD1 (6 bases). Looked up from germline, CDR1 is SGHDT and CDR2 is YYEEEE. The CDR3 is 14 amino acids. The V and J ends lost 2 bases and 5 bases respectively, with 11 bases between them. CDR3 DNA sequence: TGTGCCAGCAGCTTAATGGGGGCTTATCAGCCCCAGCATTTT. Translation: CASSLMGAYQPQHF.

The chain has TRBV7-9 and TRBJ2-3, with 14 bases fitting TRBD2. CDR3 length equals 17 residues. V lost 4 bases, J lost 1 base, and 4 bases stayed unmatched. Germline loops: CDR1 SEHNR, CDR2 FQNEAQ (reference sequence). The CDR3 reads CASSSGLAGGRTDTQYF. The CDR3 nucleotides read TGTGCCAGCAGCTCCGGACTAGCGGGAGGCCGCACAGATACGCAGTATTTT.

V usage is TRBV5-1 and J usage is TRBJ2-7; TRBD2 matches at 8 bases. CDR3 size: 16 residues. The J segment lost 6 bases and the V segment lost 1 base, leaving 12 bases of the junction unmatched. The germline V gene encodes CDR1 SGHRS and CDR2 YFSETQ. The chain's CDR3 is CASSLTPSGSRFEQYF. CDR3 nucleotide sequence: TGCGCCAGCAGCTTGACTCCTAGCGGGTCGAGGTTCGAGCAGTACTTC.

J is TRBJ1-3 and V is TRBV9; D not resolved. Trimming removed 0 bases from V and 0 bases from J, with 10 bases in between. This CDR3 region has 16 residues. CDR1 SGDLS and CDR2 YYNGEE come from the germline V gene. The CDR3 is CASSVDVGASGNTIYF. DNA for the CDR3: TGTGCCAGCAGCGTAGATGTCGGAGCCTCTGGAAACACCATATATTTT.

This chain links TRBV6-1 with TRBJ1-5; the D is unclear. The CDR3 is 17 residues long. Germline CDR1 is MNHNS and CDR2 is SASEGT. V lost 1 base and J lost 5, with 18 bases in between. The CDR3 reads CASSEGLGGSGYQPQHF. CDR3 bases: TGTGCCAGCAGTGAAGGATTGGGAGGGTCGGGTTATCAGCCCCAGCATTTT.

The chain recombines TRBV5-1 with TRBJ2-5; tentative D call: TRBD1 (6 bases). V was clipped by 3 bases and J by 0 bases, with 9 bases between them. This CDR3 has 14 amino acids. The V gene's germline CDR1 is SGHRS and CDR2 YFSETQ. The CDR3, as DNA: TGCGCCAGCAGCTACGGGACATACCAAGAGACCCAGTACTTC. This sequence encodes CASSYGTYQETQYF.

V and J are TRBV30 and TRBJ2-5, with 8 nucleotides matching TRBD2. Judging by the DNA end, TRBJ2-7 fits better; the J call may be wrong. Germline CDR1 is GTSNPN and CDR2 is SVGIG (reference sequence). The CDR3 extends over 13 amino acids. The CDR3 here is CAWSAGGPYEQYF. The DNA of the CDR3 is TGTGCCTGGAGTGCGGGAGGGCCCTACGAGCAGTACTTC.